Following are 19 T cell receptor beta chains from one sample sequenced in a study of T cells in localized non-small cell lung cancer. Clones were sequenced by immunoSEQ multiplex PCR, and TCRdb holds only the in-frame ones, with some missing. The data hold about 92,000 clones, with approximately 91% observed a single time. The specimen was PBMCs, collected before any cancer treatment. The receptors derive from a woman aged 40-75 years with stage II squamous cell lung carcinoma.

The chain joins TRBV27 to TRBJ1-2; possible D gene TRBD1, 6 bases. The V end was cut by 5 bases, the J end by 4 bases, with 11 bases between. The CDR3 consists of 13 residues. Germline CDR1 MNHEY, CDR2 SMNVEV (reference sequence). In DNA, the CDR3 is TGTGCCAGCAGTCTTGGACAGTTCTATGGCTACACCTTC. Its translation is CASSLGQFYGYTF.

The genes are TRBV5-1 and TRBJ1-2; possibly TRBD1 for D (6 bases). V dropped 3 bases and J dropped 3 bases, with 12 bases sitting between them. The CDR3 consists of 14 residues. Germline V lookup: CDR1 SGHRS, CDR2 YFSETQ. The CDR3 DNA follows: TGCGCCAGCAGCTCTACACAGGGCCACTATGGCTACACCTTC. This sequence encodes CASSSTQGHYGYTF.

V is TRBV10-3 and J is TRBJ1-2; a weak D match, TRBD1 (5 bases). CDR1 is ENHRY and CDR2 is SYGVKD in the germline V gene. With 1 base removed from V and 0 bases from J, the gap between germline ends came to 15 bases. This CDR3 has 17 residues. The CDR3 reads CAISEWGSRRANYGYTF. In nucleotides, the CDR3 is TGTGCCATCAGTGAGTGGGGGAGCAGGAGGGCTAACTATGGCTACACCTTC.

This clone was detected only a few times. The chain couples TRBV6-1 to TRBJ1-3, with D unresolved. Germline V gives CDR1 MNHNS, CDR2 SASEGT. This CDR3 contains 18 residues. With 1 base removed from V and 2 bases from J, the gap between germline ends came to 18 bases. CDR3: CASSEVFPIFVAGNTIYF. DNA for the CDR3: TGTGCCAGCAGTGAAGTTTTTCCGATATTCGTGGCTGGAAACACCATATATTTT.

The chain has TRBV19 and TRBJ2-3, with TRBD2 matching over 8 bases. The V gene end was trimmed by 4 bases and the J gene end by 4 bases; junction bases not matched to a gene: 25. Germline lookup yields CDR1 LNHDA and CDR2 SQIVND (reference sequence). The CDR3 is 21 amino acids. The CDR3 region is CASSTPIKGDPGLGIADTQYF. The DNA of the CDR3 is TGTGCCAGTAGTACACCCATTAAGGGGGATCCGGGACTAGGAATCGCAGATACGCAGTATTTT.

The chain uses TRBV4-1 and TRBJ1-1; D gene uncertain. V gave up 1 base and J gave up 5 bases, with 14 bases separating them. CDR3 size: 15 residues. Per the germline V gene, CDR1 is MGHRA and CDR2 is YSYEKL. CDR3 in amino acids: CASSQVTPQETEAFF. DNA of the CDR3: TGCGCCAGCAGCCAAGTGACACCTCAGGAAACTGAAGCTTTCTTT.

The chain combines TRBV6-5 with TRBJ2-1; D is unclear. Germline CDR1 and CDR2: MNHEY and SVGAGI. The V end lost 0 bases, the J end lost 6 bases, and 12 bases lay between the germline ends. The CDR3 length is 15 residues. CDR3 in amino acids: CASSYSIGLRNEQFF. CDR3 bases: TGTGCCAGCAGTTACTCGATAGGTCTCCGCAATGAGCAGTTCTTC.

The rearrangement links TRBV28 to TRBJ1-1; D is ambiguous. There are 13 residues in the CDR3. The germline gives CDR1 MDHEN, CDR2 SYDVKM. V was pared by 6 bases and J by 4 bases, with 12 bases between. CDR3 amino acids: CASRRLPRTEAFF. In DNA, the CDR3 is TGTGCCAGCAGACGACTTCCTCGCACTGAAGCTTTCTTT.

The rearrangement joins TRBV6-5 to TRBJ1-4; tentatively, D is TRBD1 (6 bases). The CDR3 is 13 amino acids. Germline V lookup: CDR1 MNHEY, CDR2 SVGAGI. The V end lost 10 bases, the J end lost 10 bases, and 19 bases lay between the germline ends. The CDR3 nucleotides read TGTGCCACAGGGGCAAGCCTTAGAGGAAAACTGTTTTTT. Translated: CATGASLRGKLFF.

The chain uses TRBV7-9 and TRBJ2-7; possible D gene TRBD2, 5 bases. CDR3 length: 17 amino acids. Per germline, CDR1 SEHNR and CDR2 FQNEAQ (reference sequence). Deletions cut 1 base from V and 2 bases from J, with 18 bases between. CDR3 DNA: TGTGCCAGCAGCTTAGGAACGCGAGCGGAGAATCCCTACGAGCAGTACTTC. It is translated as CASSLGTRAENPYEQYF.

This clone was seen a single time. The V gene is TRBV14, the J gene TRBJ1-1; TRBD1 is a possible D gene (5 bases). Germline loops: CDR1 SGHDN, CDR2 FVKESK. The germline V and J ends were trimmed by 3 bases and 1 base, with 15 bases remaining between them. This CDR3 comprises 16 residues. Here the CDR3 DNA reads TGTGCCAGCAGCCACTTGGCGGGGGGTGCGAACACTGAAGCTTTCTTT. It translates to CASSHLAGGANTEAFF.

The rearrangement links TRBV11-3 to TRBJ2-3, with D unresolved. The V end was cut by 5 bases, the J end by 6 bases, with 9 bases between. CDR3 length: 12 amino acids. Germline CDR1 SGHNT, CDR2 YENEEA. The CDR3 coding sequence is TGTGCCAGCAGCCCCGTGGGGGATACGCAGTATTTT. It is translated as CASSPVGDTQYF.

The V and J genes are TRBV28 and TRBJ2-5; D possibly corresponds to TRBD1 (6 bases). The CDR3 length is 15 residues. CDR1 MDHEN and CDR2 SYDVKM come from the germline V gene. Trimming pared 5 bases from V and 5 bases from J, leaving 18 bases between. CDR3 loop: CASSILRRGSETQYF. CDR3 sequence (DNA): TGTGCCAGCAGTATTTTACGCAGGGGTTCGGAGACCCAGTACTTC.

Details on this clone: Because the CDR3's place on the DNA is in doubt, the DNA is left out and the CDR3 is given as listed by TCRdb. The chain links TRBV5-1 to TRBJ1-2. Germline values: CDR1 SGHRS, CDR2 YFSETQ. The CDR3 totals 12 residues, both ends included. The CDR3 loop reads CASSPGWAGGTF.

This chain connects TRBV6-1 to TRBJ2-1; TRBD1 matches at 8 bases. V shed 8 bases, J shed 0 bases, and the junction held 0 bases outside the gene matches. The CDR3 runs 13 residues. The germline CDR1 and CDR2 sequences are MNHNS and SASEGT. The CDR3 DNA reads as TGTGCCAGCGACAGGGGCTCCTACAATGAGCAGTTCTTC. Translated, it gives CASDRGSYNEQFF.

The CDR3, as DNA: TGTGCCAGCAGTGAAGGTCCCAAAATTGGGCAGCCCCAGCATTTT. This translates into CASSEGPKIGQPQHF. The rearrangement links TRBV6-1 to TRBJ1-5; no clear D. CDR3 length equals 15 residues. The ends were cut back, 1 base at V and 7 bases at J, with 14 bases in the middle. CDR1 and CDR2 from the germline V gene are MNHNS and SASEGT.

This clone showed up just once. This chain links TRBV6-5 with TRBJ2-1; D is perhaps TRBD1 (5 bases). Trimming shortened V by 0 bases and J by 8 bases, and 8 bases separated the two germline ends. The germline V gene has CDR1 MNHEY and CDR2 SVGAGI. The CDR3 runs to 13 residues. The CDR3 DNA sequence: TGTGCCAGCAGTTACTCCTTGGGGCATGAGCAGTTCTTC. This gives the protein CASSYSLGHEQFF.

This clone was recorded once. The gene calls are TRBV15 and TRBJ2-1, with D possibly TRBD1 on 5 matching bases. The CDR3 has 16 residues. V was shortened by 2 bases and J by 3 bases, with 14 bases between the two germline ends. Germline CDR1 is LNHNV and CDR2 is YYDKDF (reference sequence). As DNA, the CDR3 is TGTGCCACCAGCAGACCAGGGCTAAGGGTCTACAATGAGCAGTTCTTC. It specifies CATSRPGLRVYNEQFF.

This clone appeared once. The CDR3 loop is CASIGVRGNTIYF. The DNA for the CDR3 is TGTGCCAGTATCGGCGTCCGTGGAAACACCATATATTTT. The rearrangement links TRBV19 to TRBJ1-3; the D is unclear. The ends were cut back, 7 bases at V and 3 bases at J, with 10 bases in the middle. CDR1 and CDR2 from the germline V gene are LNHDA and SQIVND (reference sequence). The CDR3 contains 13 residues.